The 14 T cell receptor beta chains reported below all come from one sample, sequenced in a study of cytomegalovirus exposure and HLA in healthy donors. Researchers ran the PCR with 60 Vbeta and 13 Jbeta primers. Clones were read by immunoSEQ multiplex PCR, and TCRdb kept only the in-frame ones, dropping some. The sample has about 94,000 clones, approximately 76% seen once. The sample was PBMCs. The origin of the receptors is a man aged 40-55 years in good health and CMV-seropositive.

The V gene is TRBV5-1, the J gene TRBJ2-3; D uncertain. The V and J ends lost 5 bases and 0 bases respectively, with 10 bases between them. Germline-derived CDR1 and CDR2 are SGHRS and YFSETQ. This CDR3 is 14 amino acids long. The CDR3 DNA reads as TGCGCCAGCAGTCTGACTCCTAGCACAGATACGCAGTATTTT. It translates to CASSLTPSTDTQYF.

This chain connects TRBV13 to TRBJ2-2; 10 bases fit TRBD2. V shed 4 bases and J 6 bases; nucleotides not matched to a gene: 11. Germline CDR1 is PRHDT and CDR2 is FYEKMQ (reference sequence). This CDR3 has 17 residues. The CDR3 here is CASSSRRAGGIPGELFF. The CDR3 DNA is TGTGCCAGCAGCTCCCGGCGAGCGGGGGGGATACCCGGGGAGCTGTTTTTT.

A few counts support this clone. Its ends do not fully match the called genes, so a read error is possible. The gene calls are TRBV2 and TRBJ2-7; a possible D gene is TRBD2 (6 bases). The CDR3 totals 10 residues. Germline V gene sequence: CDR1 SNHLY, CDR2 FYNNEI. The CDR3 DNA reads as TGTGCCAGCCAGGACTACCAGCAGTACTTC. Translating gives CASQDYQQYF.

This clone was observed a few times. The V call is TRBV7-9, the J call TRBJ2-1; D unclear. V lost 5 bases, J lost 0 bases, and 14 bases lay in between. CDR1 SEHNR and CDR2 FQNEAQ come from the germline V gene (reference sequence). The CDR3 covers 16 residues. CDR3 nucleotides: TGTGCCAGCAGCCCCGCTAGAGGCGGCTCCTACAATGAGCAGTTCTTC. Its translation is CASSPARGGSYNEQFF.

This clone was found a few times. This chain uses TRBV6-6 with TRBJ1-6; 8 bases fit TRBD1. CDR1 MNHNY and CDR2 SVGAGI come from the germline V gene (reference sequence). There are 14 residues in the CDR3. V lost 5 bases and J lost 6; bases outside the gene matches: 3. The CDR3 spells CASSNGQGNSPLHF. DNA of the CDR3: TGTGCCAGCAGTAACGGACAGGGTAATTCACCCCTCCACTTT.

This clone has a single count. This chain uses TRBV28 with TRBJ2-5; D call uncertain. Near its end, the DNA agrees better with TRBJ2-7, so the J call may be wrong. This CDR3 spans 16 amino acids. Per germline, CDR1 MDHEN and CDR2 SYDVKM. The CDR3 region has the DNA TGTGCCAGCAGTTTCCCCCGGCAGACAACCTCCTACGAGCAGTACTTC. Translation gives CASSFPRQTTSYEQYF.

The chain carries TRBV28 and TRBJ1-1, with TRBD1 matching over 8 bases. Germline V gene lookup returns CDR1 MDHEN and CDR2 SYDVKM. The CDR3 covers 12 residues. The J segment lost 11 bases and the V segment lost 2 bases, leaving 4 bases of the junction unmatched. CDR3 sequence reads: CASSLLDREAFF. The CDR3 DNA sequence: TGTGCCAGCAGTTTACTGGACAGGGAGGCTTTCTTT.

V usage is TRBV5-1 and J usage is TRBJ2-3; D remains ambiguous. In germline, CDR1 is SGHRS, CDR2 YFSETQ. CDR3 size: 14 residues. V was trimmed by 0 bases and J by 4 bases, leaving 9 bases between them. The CDR3 is CASSLAQNSDTQYF. The CDR3 DNA reads as TGCGCCAGCAGCTTGGCCCAAAACTCAGATACGCAGTATTTT. The variable domain in full, with the rest retrieved from reference TRBV5-1 and TRBJ2-3, is KAGVTQTPRYLIKTRGQQVTLSCSPISGHRSVSWYQQTPGQGLQFLFEYFSETQRNKGNFPGRFSGRQFSNSRSEMNVSTLELGDSALYLCASSLAQNSDTQYFGPGTRLTVL.

V and J are TRBV7-2 and TRBJ2-5, with D perhaps TRBD2 (7 bases). The CDR3 extends over 12 amino acids. Deletions cut 5 bases from V and 11 bases from J, with 15 bases between. Per germline, CDR1 SGHTA and CDR2 FQGNSA. The CDR3 region is CASSRQGRGQYF. The CDR3 DNA sequence: TGTGCCAGCAGCAGGCAGGGGAGGGGGCAGTACTTC.

Details on this clone: Within the sample, other DNA sequences also encode this same CDR3. CDR3 DNA sequence: TGTGCCAGCAGCTTCGACAGGGGAAATTCACCCCTCCACTTT. Translated, it gives CASSFDRGNSPLHF. The chain employs TRBV7-9 and TRBJ1-6, with 8 bases fitting TRBD1. Trimming cost V 3 bases and J 7 bases; bases outside gene matches: 2. Germline V lookup: CDR1 SEHNR, CDR2 FQNEAQ (reference sequence). The CDR3 has 14 amino acids.

The gene calls are TRBV19 and TRBJ1-6; D may be TRBD1 (5 bases). The V end was cut by 5 bases, the J end by 0 bases, with 14 bases between. The CDR3 totals 17 residues. The germline CDR1 and CDR2 sequences are LNHDA and SQIVND (reference sequence). The CDR3 sequence is CASSPRGASSYNSPLHF. The CDR3 DNA follows: TGTGCCAGTAGTCCCCGTGGGGCGAGCTCCTATAATTCACCCCTCCACTTT. The full variable domain, its missing parts supplied by reference TRBV19 and TRBJ1-6, is DGGITQSPKYLFRKEGQNVTLSCEQNLNHDAMYWYRQDPGQGLRLIYYSQIVNDFQKGDIAEGYSVSREKKESFPLTVTSAQKNPTAFYLCASSPRGASSYNSPLHFGNGTRLTVT.

V and J are TRBV6-1 and TRBJ1-2, with 10 bases matching TRBD1. V gave up 4 bases and J gave up 2 bases; unmatched junction bases: 4. CDR3 length: 15 amino acids. CDR1 is MNHNS, CDR2 SASEGT, per germline. CDR3 in amino acids: CASSVVGQGNYGYTF. In DNA, the CDR3 is TGTGCCAGCAGTGTTGTGGGACAGGGGAACTATGGCTACACCTTC.

The J gene is TRBJ2-3, the V gene TRBV19; D not certain. The CDR3 consists of 14 residues. In germline, CDR1 is LNHDA, CDR2 SQIVND (reference sequence). Trimming shortened V by 11 bases and J by 2 bases, and 17 bases separated the two germline ends. The DNA of the CDR3 is TGTGCCTCCCGGGTCAAGACCTCCACAGATACGCAGTATTTT. As protein: CASRVKTSTDTQYF.

This clone has a single count. The rearrangement uses TRBV5-4 and TRBJ1-3; D is uncertain. Per germline, CDR1 SGHNT and CDR2 YYREEE (reference sequence). The V gene lost 2 bases and the J gene lost 0 bases, with 9 bases spanning the gap. The CDR3 loop spans 15 amino acids. The CDR3 DNA sequence: TGTGCCAGCAGCTTCCAGGCCGGCTCTGGAAACACCATATATTTT. This codes for CASSFQAGSGNTIYF.